This passage covers 30 T cell receptor beta chains from one sample sequenced in a study of blood T cell repertoires in COVID-19. This table comes from immunoSEQ multiplex PCR, and its TCRdb copy is limited to in-frame clones, with some not included. The table records around 26,000 clones, around four fifths of them present only once. The sequenced material came from peripheral blood. The receptors originated from a woman in her seventies with COVID-19, enrolled during active disease.

The chain links TRBV19 to TRBJ1-1, with 9 bases fitting TRBD1. The CDR3 is 15 amino acids. With V trimmed by 5 bases and J by 0 bases, 4 bases remained unmatched. Looked up from germline, CDR1 is LNHDA and CDR2 is SQIVND (reference sequence). The CDR3 DNA reads as TGTGCCAGTAGTCCCGGGACAGGGATGAACACTGAAGCTTTCTTT. Translation: CASSPGTGMNTEAFF.

The chain combines TRBV7-6 with TRBJ2-3; 7 nucleotides match TRBD2. The germline V gene encodes CDR1 SGHVS and CDR2 FNYEAQ. V was clipped by 2 bases and J by 1 base; unmatched bases: 6. This CDR3 is built from 16 residues. The CDR3 region is CASSLTGGSRTDTQYF. The DNA of the CDR3 is TGTGCCAGCAGCTTAACTGGCGGGAGTCGCACAGATACGCAGTATTTT.

CDR3 nucleotides: TGCGCCAGCAGCCAGGTGGGGGGGGCGGATGGCTACACCTTC. It codes for CASSQVGGADGYTF. The chain couples TRBV4-3 to TRBJ1-2, with TRBD1 as a possible D gene (6 bases). CDR1 LGHNA and CDR2 YSLEER come from the germline V gene. The CDR3 has 14 amino acids. V dropped 3 bases and J dropped 6 bases, with 14 bases sitting between them.

V and J are TRBV27 and TRBJ1-2; 7 positions agree with TRBD1. CDR3 size: 12 residues. V shed 6 bases, J shed 5 bases, and the junction held 3 bases outside the gene matches. Germline CDR1 MNHEY, CDR2 SMNVEV (reference sequence). The CDR3 DNA is TGTGCCAGCAGAGGGGGCGGGTATGGCTACACCTTC. Protein product: CASRGGGYGYTF.

The chain recombines TRBV18 with TRBJ1-5; TRBD1 matches at 8 bases. Germline CDR1 and CDR2: KGHSH and LQKENI. With 3 bases clipped from V and 3 bases from J, the junction kept 10 bases outside the gene matches. CDR3 size: 17 residues. CDR3 protein: CASSPGQGGPSNQPQHF. The CDR3 DNA follows: TGTGCCAGCTCACCCGGACAGGGTGGCCCCTCCAATCAGCCCCAGCATTTT.

This clone came up once. The chain is built from TRBV7-9 and TRBJ2-1; 16 nucleotides agree with TRBD2. V gave up 5 bases and J gave up 5 bases; unmatched junction bases: 18. CDR1 and CDR2 from the germline V gene are SEHNR and FQNEAQ (reference sequence). CDR3 length: 21 amino acids. As DNA, the CDR3 is TGTGCCAGCAGCATTACCGGGACTAGCGGGAGGGCCTCTCGAGGCGACAATGAGCAGTTCTTC. Translating it yields CASSITGTSGRASRGDNEQFF.

The chain recombines TRBV5-4 with TRBJ2-7; D not resolved. This CDR3 is built from 12 residues. Trimming took off 3 bases at V and 6 bases at J, with 10 bases between the two ends. The germline gives CDR1 SGHNT, CDR2 YYREEE (reference sequence). Here the CDR3 reads CASSSPLGEQYF. CDR3 bases: TGTGCCAGCAGCTCCCCTCTAGGCGAGCAGTACTTC.

V usage is TRBV19 and J usage is TRBJ1-1; D may be TRBD1 (6 bases). V shed 3 bases and J shed 1 base, with 9 bases lying between them. This CDR3 has 14 amino acids. CDR1 and CDR2 (germline): LNHDA, SQIVND (reference sequence). CDR3 nucleotide sequence: TGTGCCAGTAGTATGATACAGGGGAACACTGAAGCTTTCTTT. Translating gives CASSMIQGNTEAFF.

The CDR3 region has the DNA TGCGCCAGCAGCTTGTCGCCAGCGGGGCCTTACGAGCAGTACGTC. It specifies CASSLSPAGPYEQYV. The gene calls are TRBV5-1 and TRBJ2-7; 7 nucleotides match TRBD2. The CDR3 runs 15 residues. Germline CDR1 and CDR2: SGHRS and YFSETQ. V shed 1 base, J shed 4 bases, and the junction held 8 bases outside the gene matches.

The genes are TRBV19 and TRBJ2-6, with 8 nucleotides matching TRBD1. CDR3 length: 15 residues. V lost 5 bases to trimming and J lost 6 bases; unmatched junction nucleotides: 6. CDR1 is LNHDA, CDR2 SQIVND, per germline (reference sequence). CDR3 bases: TGTGCCAGTAGTTCCCGGGGACAGGCGGCCAACGTCCTGACTTTC. It yields the protein CASSSRGQAANVLTF.

The rearrangement uses TRBV9 and TRBJ2-5, with 8 bases aligning to TRBD1. The CDR3 is 15 amino acids. Germline CDR1 reads SGDLS; CDR2 reads YYNGEE. V was pared by 0 bases and J by 4 bases, with 5 bases of the junction left unmatched. CDR3 DNA: TGTGCCAGCAGCGTAGACAGACAGGGGTTAGAGACCCAGTACTTC. Residues: CASSVDRQGLETQYF.

V and J are TRBV6-5 and TRBJ2-1, with 8 bases matching TRBD2. Germline V lookup: CDR1 MNHEY, CDR2 SVGAGI. V trimming: 7 bases; J trimming: 0 bases; junction bases outside the gene matches: 5. CDR3 size: 15 residues. For the CDR3, the DNA is TGTGCCAGCAAACTCACTAGCGGCTCCTACAATGAGCAGTTCTTC. Translating it yields CASKLTSGSYNEQFF.

This sequence joins TRBV21-1 and TRBJ1-1; TRBD1 is taken as the D call from the table, unchecked against the DNA. TRBV21-1 represents a pseudogene. This CDR3 comprises 18 residues. The CDR3 reads CASSKASRGRGLGTEAFF. DNA of the CDR3: TGTGCCAGCAGCAAAGCCTCGCGAGGCAGGGGGCTGGGCACTGAAGCTTTCTTT.

This chain joins TRBV27 and TRBJ1-2; no clear D gene. The CDR3 sequence is 14 residues long. The V gene lost 5 bases and the J gene lost 2 bases, with 12 bases spanning the gap. Germline lookup yields CDR1 MNHEY and CDR2 SMNVEV (reference sequence). The CDR3 reads CASSPSPRNYGYTF. As DNA, the CDR3 is TGTGCCAGCAGTCCCTCCCCACGGAACTATGGCTACACCTTC.

The rearrangement uses TRBV27 and TRBJ2-7; D not resolved. CDR1 is MNHEY, CDR2 SMNVEV, per germline (reference sequence). V was pared by 6 bases and J by 6 bases, with 9 bases between. This CDR3 is built from 11 residues. The CDR3 DNA follows: TGTGCCAGCAGCCACGGTGCCGAGCAGTACTTC. It specifies CASSHGAEQYF.

This clone was seen more than once but under ten times. The gene calls are TRBV12-3 or TRBV12-4 and TRBJ2-1, with D perhaps matching TRBD2 (5 bases). The CDR3 runs 13 residues. Trimming left V 7 bases short and J 8 bases short, with 15 bases between. The CDR3 here is CASTLGAIDEQFF. Here the CDR3 DNA reads TGTGCCAGCACCTTGGGAGCAATTGATGAGCAGTTCTTC.

The chain links TRBV19 to TRBJ1-5; D call uncertain. Germline values: CDR1 LNHDA, CDR2 SQIVND (reference sequence). The ends were cut back, 1 base at V and 0 bases at J, with 13 bases in the middle. The CDR3 runs 17 residues. The CDR3 sequence is CASSIAVRILSNQPQHF. Written as DNA, the CDR3 is TGTGCCAGTAGTATAGCGGTCCGAATTCTTAGCAATCAGCCCCAGCATTTT.

J is TRBJ1-5 and V is TRBV5-1, with 9 nucleotides matching TRBD1. The CDR3 has 15 residues. The V segment lost 2 bases and the J segment 4 bases; nucleotides outside the gene matches: 4. Germline CDR1 and CDR2: SGHRS and YFSETQ. The CDR3 here is CASSLEGQGNQPQHF. CDR3 bases: TGCGCCAGCAGCTTAGAAGGACAGGGGAATCAGCCCCAGCATTTT.

This clone has more than one count but fewer than ten. The rearrangement links TRBV19 to TRBJ2-3; D may be TRBD1 (5 bases). This CDR3 is 14 amino acids long. Trimming shortened V by 5 bases and J by 5 bases, and 14 bases separated the two germline ends. Germline loops: CDR1 LNHDA, CDR2 SQIVND (reference sequence). CDR3 sequence: CASSPRQFRDTQYF. CDR3 DNA: TGTGCCAGTAGTCCTCGACAGTTTCGAGATACGCAGTATTTT.

This chain connects TRBV7-6 to TRBJ2-3; tentatively, D is TRBD2 (5 bases). Trimming cost V 8 bases and J 4 bases, with 10 bases left between them. Germline CDR1 reads SGHVS; CDR2 reads FNYEAQ. The length of the CDR3 is 12 residues. The CDR3 DNA sequence: TGTGCCAGCGGGAGATTTGCAGATACGCAGTATTTT. Protein: CASGRFADTQYF.

The rearrangement joins TRBV2 to TRBJ2-1; a possible D gene is TRBD1 (6 bases). V was pared by 4 bases and J by 8 bases, with 9 bases between. The CDR3 is 12 residues long. CDR1 is SNHLY and CDR2 is FYNNEI in the germline V gene. CDR3 in amino acids: CASSASGDEQFF. DNA for the CDR3: TGTGCCAGCAGTGCTTCAGGGGATGAGCAGTTCTTC.

The chain couples TRBV29-1 to TRBJ1-2; TRBD1 agrees at 9 bases. Germline-derived CDR1 and CDR2 are SQVTM and ANQGSEA. With V trimmed by 6 bases and J by 8 bases, 4 bases remained unmatched. The CDR3 is 11 residues long. In DNA, the CDR3 is TGCAGCGTGACAGGGGGAAGCGGCTACACCTTC. Translating gives CSVTGGSGYTF.

The rearrangement uses TRBV10-2 and TRBJ1-1; 9 positions agree with TRBD1. The CDR3 spans 15 residues. V trimming: 4 bases; J trimming: 1 base; junction bases outside the gene matches: 4. The germline gives CDR1 WSHSY, CDR2 SAAADI. The CDR3, as DNA: TGCGCCAGCAGTGGCCGGGACAGGGCGAACACTGAAGCTTTCTTT. As protein: CASSGRDRANTEAFF.

The sample holds one count of this clone. J is TRBJ2-2 and V is TRBV7-6; the D gene is possibly TRBD2 (5 bases). Trimming pared 0 bases from V and 0 bases from J, leaving 14 bases between. This CDR3 contains 18 residues. The germline V gene has CDR1 SGHVS and CDR2 FNYEAQ. The CDR3 nucleotides read TGTGCCAGCAGCTTAGCGCTTCCCGGCGGGTCGAACACCGGGGAGCTGTTTTTT. This sequence encodes CASSLALPGGSNTGELFF.

The chain joins TRBV28 to TRBJ1-3, with TRBD1 identical over 8 bases. This CDR3 is built from 16 residues. V lost 4 bases to trimming and J lost 5 bases; unmatched junction nucleotides: 10. Germline CDR1 reads MDHEN; CDR2 reads SYDVKM. CDR3 protein: CASSSPRTGSRNTIYF. CDR3 DNA sequence: TGTGCCAGCAGTTCCCCCCGGACAGGGTCACGAAACACCATATATTTT.

This clone was seen just once. The rearrangement joins TRBV7-3 to TRBJ2-1, with TRBD2 identical over 7 bases. V lost 2 bases, J lost 0 bases, and 7 bases stayed unmatched. CDR3 length equals 17 residues. Germline CDR1 reads SGHTA; CDR2 reads FQGTGA. The CDR3 nucleotides read TGTGCCAGCAGCTTAGAAGCTAGCGGAAGCTCCTACAATGAGCAGTTCTTC. Protein product: CASSLEASGSSYNEQFF.

CDR3 protein: CASSLQGSDLHF. Here the CDR3 DNA reads TGTGCCAGCAGCTTGCAGGGAAGTGACCTCCACTTT. This chain uses TRBV5-4 with TRBJ1-6, with a possible D match to TRBD1 (5 bases). The ends were cut back, 1 base at V and 15 bases at J, with 11 bases in the middle. CDR3 length: 12 residues. Germline values: CDR1 SGHNT, CDR2 YYREEE (reference sequence).

The rearrangement links TRBV20-1 to TRBJ1-1, with D unclear. CDR1 is DFQATT and CDR2 is SNEGSKA in the germline V gene (reference sequence). The CDR3 spans 11 residues. Deletions cut 3 bases from V and 3 bases from J, with 5 bases between. Here the CDR3 reads CSASYYTEAFF. The CDR3 DNA reads TGCAGTGCTAGTTATTACACTGAAGCTTTCTTT.

The rearrangement uses TRBV24-1 and TRBJ1-2; 9 nucleotides align to TRBD1. J gave up 5 bases and V 4 bases, and 7 bases lay outside the gene matches. Looked up from germline, CDR1 is KGHDR and CDR2 is SFDVKD. CDR3 size: 15 residues. Here the CDR3 DNA reads TGTGCCACCAGTGAGACAACAGGGGGCTGGTATGGCTACACCTTC. Translating gives CATSETTGGWYGYTF.

The chain joins TRBV7-2 to TRBJ1-1; 7 bases match TRBD1. The CDR3 contains 13 residues. V lost 6 bases, J lost 4 bases, and 5 bases stayed unmatched. CDR1 is SGHTA and CDR2 is FQGNSA in the germline V gene. Written as DNA, the CDR3 is TGTGCCAGCAGTTTACAGGGGAGCACTGAAGCTTTCTTT. This encodes CASSLQGSTEAFF.